This TCR beta chain is from a study of identical twins. From the 5' RACE reads, TCRdb called clonotypes with MiXCR, one entry per CDR3 protein. The sample has 1.5 million or so distinct CDR3 sequences; about 30% are singletons. The table lists this clonotype with many counts. Sequencing input: cord blood. The TCR was taken from a newborn girl in good health.

CDR3 residues: CSANTGSGSSDTQYF. In DNA form, the CDR3 reads TGCAGTGCTAATACTGGTAGCGGGAGTTCAGATACGCAGTATTTT. J is TRBJ2-3 and V is TRBV20-1; the match to TRBD2 covers 9 bases. J lost 4 bases, V lost 4 bases, and 9 bases had no gene match. The CDR3 runs 15 residues. CDR1 DFQATT and CDR2 SNEGSKA come from the germline V gene (reference sequence).